Listed below are T cell receptor beta chains from one sample, sequenced in a study of shared clonotypes between healthy human individuals. Produced via immunoSEQ multiplex PCR; TCRdb's table is partial and in-frame only. This table has 2,500,000 or so clones, more than 85% appearing once. Source material: naive CD4+ T cells from PBMCs. The receptors stem from a man between 18 and 35 years old in good health. Some clones in this sample may be carry-over from other donors' samples. CDR3s include the opening cysteine and the closing phenylalanine or tryptophan. A D gene is named only where the DNA matches it firmly. Clone size is not always given. Where it is, it says once, few, many or a class for expanded clones.

clone size,J gene,D gene,V gene,CDR3 DNA,CDR3 protein
-,TRBJ1-1,-,TRBV5-1,TGCGCCAGCAAGATGGCGAGGGCCACTGAAGCTTTCTTT,CASKMARATEAFF
-,TRBJ1-1,TRBD1,TRBV11-1,TGTGCCAGCAGCCAGTGGACAGGGATGAACACTGAAGCTTTCTTT,CASSQWTGMNTEAFF
-,TRBJ2-1,-,TRBV10-2,TGCGCCAGCAGCGGGAGTTCCTACAATGAGCAGTTCTTC,CASSGSSYNEQFF
-,TRBJ1-5,TRBD1,TRBV6-1,TGTGCCAGCGGGGACAGGGGCAATCAGCCCCAGCATTTT,CASGDRGNQPQHF
-,TRBJ2-7,TRBD1,TRBV15,TGTGCCACCAGCAGGGCTCGTGGACAGGGGACCTACGAGCAGTACTTC,CATSRARGQGTYEQYF
once,TRBJ1-4,-,TRBV5-4,TGTGCCAGCAGCTTGGGGGGGTTTAATGAAAAACTGTTTTTT,CASSLGGFNEKLFF
-,TRBJ1-1,-,TRBV4-2,TGTGCCAGCAGCCTTAACGACGGGGCATTTTCTGAAGCTTTCTTT,CASSLNDGAFSEAFF
-,TRBJ1-1,TRBD1,TRBV29-1,TGCAGCGTTGCGGACAGGGGGACTGAAGCTTTCTTT,CSVADRGTEAFF
-,TRBJ1-4,-,TRBV7-2,TGTGCCAGCAGCTTAGACCTATCTTTGGGGGGAAAACTGTTTTTT,CASSLDLSLGGKLFF
-,TRBJ2-5,TRBD2,TRBV7-2,TGTGCCAGCAGCTTAGGGCTAGCGGGTCAAGAGACCCAGTACTTC,CASSLGLAGQETQYF
-,TRBJ1-5,-,TRBV7-9,TGTGCCAGCAGCCCAACAGGGTTCAATCAGCCCCAGCATTTT,CASSPTGFNQPQHF
-,TRBJ1-5,-,TRBV5-6,TGTGCCAGCAGCTCCGGACCGCTCAATCAGCCCCAGCATTTT,CASSSGPLNQPQHF
-,TRBJ1-4,-,TRBV28,TGTGCCAGCAGCCTCCGGACAGATGCAACTAATGAAAAACTGTTTTTT,CASSLRTDATNEKLFF
-,TRBJ1-4,-,TRBV28,TGTGCCACCCGACGAGGGCGGGCTAATGAAAAACTGTTTTTT,CATRRGRANEKLFF
-,TRBJ2-1,-,TRBV19,TGTGTCCCGAATGAGCAGTTCTTC,CVPNEQFF
-,TRBJ1-4,-,TRBV9,TGTGCCAGCAGCGTAGGAGTAGGGGTAACTAGTGGGGAAAAACTGTTTTTT,CASSVGVGVTSGEKLFF
-,TRBJ1-1,TRBD1,TRBV7-9,TGTGCCAGCAGCCGTAAGACAGGGACTGGTGGGAACACTGAAGCTTTCTTT,CASSRKTGTGGNTEAFF
once,TRBJ2-6,-,TRBV6-6,TGTGCCAGCAGTCTCCGACAGGCCTCTGGGGCCAACGTCCTGACTTTC,CASSLRQASGANVLTF
-,TRBJ2-1,TRBD1,TRBV5-1,TGCGCCAGCAGCGTACTGACCGGGACAGGGACTCGGGATGAGCAGTTCTTC,CASSVLTGTGTRDEQFF
-,TRBJ2-1,-,TRBV18,TGTGCCAGCTCACGCCAGGGATCCTACAATGAGCAGTTCTTC,CASSRQGSYNEQFF
-,TRBJ2-2,-,TRBV5-1,TGCGCCAGCAGCCCCGGCAGACCGAACACCGGGGAGCTGTTTTTT,CASSPGRPNTGELFF
-,TRBJ1-4,TRBD1,TRBV15,TGTGCCACCAGCAACTTTGGACAGGGTGATGGTGAAAAACTGTTTTTT,CATSNFGQGDGEKLFF